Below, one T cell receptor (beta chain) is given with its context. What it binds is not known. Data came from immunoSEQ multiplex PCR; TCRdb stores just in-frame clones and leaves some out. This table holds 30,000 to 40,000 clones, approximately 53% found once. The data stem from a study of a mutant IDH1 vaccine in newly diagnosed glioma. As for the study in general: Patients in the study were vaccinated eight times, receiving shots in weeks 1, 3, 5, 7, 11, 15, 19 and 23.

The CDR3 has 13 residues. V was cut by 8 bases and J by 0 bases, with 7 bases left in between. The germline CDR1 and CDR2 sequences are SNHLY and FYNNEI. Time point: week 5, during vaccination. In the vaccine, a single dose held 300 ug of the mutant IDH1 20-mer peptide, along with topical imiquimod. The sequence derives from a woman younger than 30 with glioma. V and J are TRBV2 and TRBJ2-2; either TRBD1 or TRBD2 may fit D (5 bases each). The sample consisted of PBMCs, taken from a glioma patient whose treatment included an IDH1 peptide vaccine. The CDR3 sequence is CASLGANTGELFF. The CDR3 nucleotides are TGTGCCAGCTTGGGGGCGAACACCGGGGAGCTGTTTTTT.